These 15 T cell receptor beta chains came from one sample sequenced in a study of regulatory T cells in long-lasting Graves disease. Time point: persistent/refractory GD, antithyroid drugs over 5 years with positive TRAb. The TCR library used RNA extracted from PBMCs. Library construction for TCR beta used iRepertoire HTBI primers and Arm-PCR of CDR3 regions. Via MiXCR, TCRdb re-called the multiplex PCR reads, giving one row per CDR3 protein. The sample has about half a million distinct CDR3 sequences; 20% to 25% are singletons. The sequencing used peripheral blood mononuclear cells (PBMCs), collected when the disease was refractory, from a patient treated with antithyroid drugs. All receptors come from a female donor with Graves disease.

This clonotype was seen repeatedly, ten times or more. The rearrangement joins TRBV28 to TRBJ1-1, with TRBD1 as a possible D gene (5 bases). Germline V gene sequence: CDR1 MDHEN, CDR2 SYDVKM. V shed 6 bases and J shed 0 bases, with 20 bases lying between them. The CDR3 loop spans 17 amino acids. CDR3 sequence: CASRQGYGGRVNTEAFF. The CDR3 DNA follows: TGTGCCAGCAGGCAAGGTTACGGGGGAAGGGTGAACACTGAAGCTTTCTTT.

This clonotype came up many times. This chain joins TRBV6-2 or TRBV6-3 and TRBJ2-5; the D is unclear. Germline values: CDR1 MNHEY, CDR2 SVGEGT. The V and J ends lost 5 bases and 7 bases respectively, with 11 bases between them. The CDR3 loop spans 12 amino acids. DNA for the CDR3: TGTGCCAGCAGTGACCACCTGGCGACCCAGTACTTC. The encoded protein is CASSDHLATQYF.

Concerning this clonotype: Compared with germline, one end of the junction differs, possibly owing to a read error. The genes are TRBV7-9 and TRBJ1-4, with 7 bases aligning to TRBD1. Germline V gene lookup returns CDR1 SEHNR and CDR2 FQNEAQ (reference sequence). CDR3 size: 15 residues. The DNA for the CDR3 is TGTGCCAGCAGCTTTTGGGGCCTAGAAGGACAGGTCTTCAAGTTT. Protein product: CASSFWGLEGQVFKF.

This clonotype was found many times. The J gene is TRBJ2-5, the V gene TRBV20-1; D might be TRBD2 (5 bases). This CDR3 region has 11 residues. Trimming removed 6 bases at V and 5 bases at J, with 10 bases between. Germline loops: CDR1 DFQATT, CDR2 SNEGSKA (reference sequence). The CDR3 DNA follows: TGCAGTGCCCTATCGGGGGAGACCCAGTACTTC. It translates to CSALSGETQYF.

In this sample, this clonotype turned up a few times. The chain couples TRBV29-1 to TRBJ2-3; D assignment may be TRBD1 or TRBD2 (5 bases each). CDR1 is SQVTM, CDR2 ANQGSEA, per germline. The V end lost 4 bases, the J end lost 3 bases, and 20 bases lay between the germline ends. The CDR3 consists of 16 residues. This chain's CDR3 is CSVVGETFFLTDTQYF. In DNA, the CDR3 is TGCAGCGTTGTGGGGGAGACTTTTTTTCTGACAGATACGCAGTATTTT.

The table lists this clonotype with a few counts. The J gene is TRBJ1-2, the V gene TRBV29-1, with D unresolved. Germline CDR1 SQVTM, CDR2 ANQGSEA. This CDR3 contains 11 residues. Trimming cost V 5 bases and J 8 bases, with 12 bases left between them. Here the CDR3 DNA reads TGCAGCGTTCTCGACTCGGGCGGCTACACCTTC. Protein sequence: CSVLDSGGYTF. The full variable domain, completed using reference TRBV29-1 and TRBJ1-2, is SAVISQKPSRDICQRGTSLTIQCQVDSQVTMMFWYRQQPGQSLTLIATANQGSEATYESGFVIDKFPISRPNLTFSTLTVSNMSPEDSSIYLCSVLDSGGYTFGSGTRLTVV.

This clonotype was detected ten times or more. The rearrangement joins TRBV7-4 to TRBJ1-5, with TRBD1 identical over 7 bases. In germline, CDR1 is SGHVT, CDR2 SQSDAQ. J was trimmed by 0 bases and V by 5 bases; bases with no gene match: 13. The CDR3 covers 18 residues. This chain's CDR3 is CASSNWTGPYYSNQPQHF. In DNA form, the CDR3 reads TGTGCCAGCAGCAACTGGACAGGACCCTACTATAGCAATCAGCCCCAGCATTTT.

At least ten counts were recorded for this clonotype. Written as DNA, the CDR3 is TGCAGTGCTAGAGGGTTGCTAAAGGGGGAGACCCAGTACTTC. Translating gives CSARGLLKGETQYF. The V gene is TRBV20-1, the J gene TRBJ2-5, with D possibly TRBD1 on 5 matching bases. In germline, CDR1 is DFQATT, CDR2 SNEGSKA (reference sequence). The CDR3 consists of 14 residues. V was clipped by 1 base and J by 5 bases, with 14 bases between them.

J is TRBJ1-1 and V is TRBV19; D gene ambiguous. The CDR3 runs to 12 residues. V lost 8 bases and J 1 base, leaving 8 bases between the germline ends. Germline V gene data show CDR1 as LNHDA and CDR2 as SQIVND (reference sequence). The CDR3 DNA is TGTGCCAGTCGGTCCCCGAACACTGAAGCTTTCTTT. This translates into CASRSPNTEAFF.

This clonotype showed up just a few times. The V and J genes are TRBV20-1 and TRBJ2-5; D perhaps matches TRBD2 (5 bases). Germline V CDR1 and CDR2: DFQATT, SNEGSKA (reference sequence). This CDR3 comprises 12 residues. Trimming shortened V by 7 bases and J by 4 bases, and 13 bases separated the two germline ends. This CDR3 is CSVTGRGETQYF. The CDR3 DNA reads as TGCAGTGTAACGGGGAGAGGAGAGACCCAGTACTTC.

With regard to this clonotype: A much bigger clone sits one base away, suggesting this may be a read error. The V call is TRBV28, the J call TRBJ2-5; TRBD2 matches 14 bases. The CDR3 runs to 17 residues. V lost 8 bases and J lost 2; bases outside the gene matches: 10. Germline assignment: CDR1 MDHEN and CDR2 SYDVKM. CDR3 sequence (DNA): TGTGCCAGCGGCTCCTGGACTAGCGGGAGGTTTCAAGAGACCCAGTACTTC. It translates to CASGSWTSGRFQETQYF.

This clonotype was recorded many times. The genes are TRBV2 and TRBJ1-1, with 7 bases matching TRBD1. Germline CDR1 is SNHLY and CDR2 is FYNNEI. Trimming took 2 bases from V and 1 from J; bases not matched to a gene: 4. The CDR3 runs 15 residues. The CDR3, as DNA: TGTGCCAGCAGTGAAATGGGACAGAGGAACACTGAAGCTTTCTTT. This encodes CASSEMGQRNTEAFF.

The chain carries TRBV12-3 or TRBV12-4 and TRBJ2-1, with TRBD1 matching 7 bases. This CDR3 is 17 amino acids long. The V segment lost 6 bases and the J segment 0 bases; nucleotides outside the gene matches: 11. This chain's CDR3 is CASSSYRDSLSYNEQFF. Written as DNA, the CDR3 is TGTGCCAGCAGCAGTTACCGGGACAGCCTCTCCTACAATGAGCAGTTCTTC.

This chain uses TRBV7-8 with TRBJ2-7; maybe TRBD1 (6 bases). The CDR3 is 14 residues long. V was pared by 1 base and J by 3 bases, with 10 bases between. Germline V gives CDR1 SGHVS, CDR2 FQNEAQ. The CDR3 coding sequence is TGTGCCAGCAGCTTAGGGACAGCATTCTACGAGCAGTACTTC. Translated, it gives CASSLGTAFYEQYF. Drawing the rest from reference TRBV7-8 and TRBJ2-7, the complete variable domain is GAGVSQSPRYKVAKRGQDVALRCDPISGHVSLFWYQQALGQGPEFLTYFQNEAQLDKSGLPSDRFFAERPEGSVSTLKIQRTQQEDSAVYLCASSLGTAFYEQYFGPGTRLTVT.

The V and J genes are TRBV7-2 and TRBJ1-3; unclear D gene. Trimming removed 2 bases at V and 0 bases at J, with 5 bases between. The CDR3 extends over 14 amino acids. Germline CDR1 and CDR2: SGHTA and FQGNSA. CDR3 sequence reads: CASSLHTSGNTIYF. DNA of the CDR3: TGTGCCAGCAGCTTACATACCTCTGGAAACACCATATATTTT.